This T cell receptor (beta chain) was profiled in a study of blood T cell repertoires in COVID-19 (dated by TCRdb to about 2020). For context, the study as a whole: Collaborator samples came from the United States, Italy and Spain and covered acute and convalescent phases of COVID-19. Nearly every sample came with metadata listing a de-identified subject ID, COVID-19 status, age in years and sex. The material from the prospective study consisted of cDNA or gDNA derived from T cells, B-cell-depleted T cells, or PBMCs. Samples were obtained from the ongoing ImmuneRACE study (first 160 participants) and from over 1,000 subjects provided by 6 global collaborators. Where available, HLA class I and class II types were obtained from metadata supplied by the sample provider rather than from assay-based typing. The repertoires were released in a freely available public database intended as a resource for research on the immune response to SARS-CoV-2. Subjects who had been exposed to COVID-19, were actively infected with it, or had recovered from it provided the deeply sampled blood TCRbeta repertoires that made up the dataset. The study at large found these results: The quantity of clinical and demographic metadata differed by source and by participant and was supplied without curation.

The immunoSEQ Assay, a bias-controlled multiplex PCR, was used to amplify TCRbeta CDR3 regions from genomic DNA. Per the original workflow: Nucleated cell counts per sample were estimated from amplification of reference gene primers within the assay. To quantify the absolute abundance of each unique TCRbeta CDR3 rearrangement, sequence reads were collapsed and filtered. Productive Simpson clonality was computed per sample as the square root of Simpson's diversity index over productive rearrangements. In its TCRdb copy, this immuneACCESS table keeps in-frame sequences only and misses some clones. Where compared with another copy, unresolved V genes explain less than half of these, and the others have no known cause. V, J and clone size are those of that table, while D and trimming were read from the DNA. A total of 380,000 or so clones appear in this sample, about 86% of them only once. Together, the top ten hold about 7.1% of the sample.

The CDR3 holds 15 amino acids from the cysteine to the phenylalanine. Just CDR3 DNA is preserved here, 45 bases in frame from base 1. CDR1 and CDR2 are read off the germline V gene as SGHTA and FQGNSA. Cut back by 1 base and 7 bases, the V and J ends lie 11 bases apart. Turning to this clone: The antigen it binds to is not known. Within one base of it there is no much larger clone, and no base qualities were kept.

At one collaborating source in Seattle, patients were enrolled during active infection and were followed longitudinally through the course of disease. Each collaborating institution followed its own protocols to collect whole blood in K2EDTA tubes. Collaborator samples were shipped for TCRbeta analysis as frozen whole blood, isolated PBMCs, or DNA extracted from either sample type. The sequence joins TRBV7-2 to TRBJ1-6; a weak D assignment points to TRBD1 (6 bases agree). The TCR was taken from a woman aged 60 to 75 with COVID-19, enrolled during active disease. The source material was peripheral blood. The CDR3 sequence is CASSLGQDPNSPLHF. The nucleotides read TGTGCCAGCAGCTTAGGACAGGACCCCAATTCACCCCTCCACTTT.